Presented here are 28 T cell receptor beta chains from one specimen sequenced in a study of neurological immune-mediated disorders. TCRdb independently ran MiXCR on the 5' RACE reads; one entry per CDR3 protein. The table lists tens of thousands of distinct CDR3 sequences, roughly 4.8% of them singletons. Sequenced: PBMCs. The receptors originated from a man aged 30 to 45 with multiple sclerosis.

This clonotype was picked up many times. This rearrangement joins TRBV3-1 to TRBJ2-1; the match to TRBD2 covers 10 bases. There are 15 residues in the CDR3. Germline loops: CDR1 LGHDT, CDR2 YNNKEL (reference sequence). J was trimmed by 7 bases and V by 1 base; bases with no gene match: 4. In DNA form, the CDR3 reads TGTGCCAGCAGCCAAGGCATAGCGGGGGGTAATGAGCAGTTCTTC. This gives the protein CASSQGIAGGNEQFF.

This clonotype appeared many times. This sequence joins TRBV29-1 and TRBJ2-6, with TRBD2 identical over 9 bases. The CDR3 sequence is 17 residues long. The J segment lost 0 bases and the V segment lost 7 bases, leaving 10 bases of the junction unmatched. The germline CDR1 and CDR2 sequences are SQVTM and ANQGSEA. The CDR3: CSALAGGPYSGANVLTF. As DNA, the CDR3 is TGCAGCGCCCTGGCGGGGGGGCCCTACTCTGGGGCCAACGTCCTGACTTTC.

This clonotype was observed at least ten times. The V call is TRBV29-1, the J call TRBJ2-1, with D maybe TRBD1 (6 bases). Deletions cut 6 bases from V and 6 bases from J, with 15 bases between. The CDR3 runs 13 residues. The germline gives CDR1 SQVTM, CDR2 ANQGSEA. Written as DNA, the CDR3 is TGCAGCGTAGCTACCGGGACACTCAATGAGCAGTTCTTC. Translating gives CSVATGTLNEQFF.

This clonotype was counted at least ten times. The CDR3 sequence is CASSQGVVRTDANTGELFF. The CDR3 DNA reads as TGTGCCAGCAGCCAAGGAGTAGTCCGGACAGATGCGAACACCGGGGAGCTGTTTTTT. V is TRBV14 and J is TRBJ2-2, with a weak D call TRBD1 (6 bases). The germline V and J ends were trimmed by 1 base and 0 bases, with 18 bases remaining between them. Germline CDR1 reads SGHDN; CDR2 reads FVKESK. The CDR3 covers 19 residues. Full variable domain (remainder filled in from reference TRBV14 and TRBJ2-2): EAGVTQFPSHSVIEKGQTVTLRCDPISGHDNLYWYRRVMGKEIKFLLHFVKESKQDESGMPNNRFLAERTGGTYSTLKVQPAELEDSGVYFCASSQGVVRTDANTGELFFGEGSRLTVL.

Many counts were recorded for this clonotype. The chain carries TRBV10-3 and TRBJ2-2; 9 positions match TRBD1. CDR3 size: 16 residues. V shed 5 bases, J shed 1 base, and the junction held 5 bases outside the gene matches. The V gene's germline CDR1 is ENHRY and CDR2 SYGVKD. The CDR3 region is CAISNMGQGNTGELFF. The CDR3 DNA reads TGTGCCATCAGTAACATGGGACAGGGGAACACCGGGGAGCTGTTTTTT.

The chain combines TRBV20-1 with TRBJ1-1; D gene uncertain. The V gene lost 3 bases and the J gene lost 11 bases, with 13 bases spanning the gap. The CDR3 length is 11 residues. In germline, CDR1 is DFQATT, CDR2 SNEGSKA (reference sequence). DNA of the CDR3: TGCAGTGCTAGCCGGCCAGGTTCGGCTTTCTTT. Its translation is CSASRPGSAFF.

This clonotype occurred many times. The V call is TRBV20-1, the J call TRBJ2-6, with D hard to call. CDR3 size: 13 residues. V was clipped by 6 bases and J by 0 bases, with 6 bases between them. Per the germline V gene, CDR1 is DFQATT and CDR2 is SNEGSKA (reference sequence). CDR3 sequence reads: CSAWLSGANVLTF. Written as DNA, the CDR3 is TGCAGTGCCTGGCTCTCTGGGGCCAACGTCCTGACTTTC.

This clonotype was detected many times. The chain joins TRBV5-1 to TRBJ1-4, with D uncertain. The germline V gene has CDR1 SGHRS and CDR2 YFSETQ. V was trimmed by 4 bases and J by 8 bases, leaving 15 bases between them. The CDR3 loop spans 14 amino acids. This chain's CDR3 is CASSLTGLKEKLFF. The CDR3 bases are TGCGCCAGCAGCCTGACCGGGTTAAAGGAAAAACTGTTTTTT.

This clonotype was recorded at least ten times. The gene calls are TRBV25-1 and TRBJ2-2; a possible D gene is TRBD1 (5 bases). Between the trimmed V and J ends, which lost 1 base and 0 bases, there was a span of 15 bases. This CDR3 spans 18 amino acids. CDR1 and CDR2 (germline): MGHDK, SYGVNS. The CDR3 DNA reads TGTGCCAGCAGTGAATCCTATGGCCAGGGAACGAACACCGGGGAGCTGTTTTTT. Its protein is CASSESYGQGTNTGELFF.

This clonotype has only a few counts. CDR3 nucleotides: TGCAGCGTTGATGACAGGGAAGGTGACGAGCAGTACTTC. Translated, it gives CSVDDREGDEQYF. This rearrangement joins TRBV29-1 to TRBJ2-7; 7 bases are a match to TRBD1. The CDR3 loop spans 13 amino acids. V shed 3 bases and J 5 bases; nucleotides not matched to a gene: 7. CDR1 and CDR2 (germline): SQVTM, ANQGSEA.

This clonotype was counted at least ten times. The chain carries TRBV20-1 and TRBJ2-4, with D perhaps matching TRBD1 (6 bases). Trimming took off 6 bases at V and 5 bases at J, with 14 bases between the two ends. Germline V gives CDR1 DFQATT, CDR2 SNEGSKA (reference sequence). The CDR3 is made up of 13 amino acids. The CDR3 DNA reads as TGCAGTGCGCGACAGGCAGCGGAAAACATTCAGTACTTC. As protein: CSARQAAENIQYF.

This clonotype was recorded many times. V usage is TRBV10-3 and J usage is TRBJ2-7, with 8 bases aligning to TRBD1. In germline, CDR1 is ENHRY, CDR2 SYGVKD. This CDR3 has 15 residues. With 0 bases clipped from V and 0 bases from J, the junction kept 1 base outside the gene matches. The CDR3 sequence: CAISESTGGSYEQYF. The CDR3 nucleotides read TGTGCCATCAGTGAGTCCACAGGGGGCTCCTACGAGCAGTACTTC.

This clonotype was recorded many times. The rearrangement uses TRBV5-1 and TRBJ1-2; D is unclear. The CDR3 length is 13 residues. V was shortened by 0 bases and J by 2 bases, with 5 bases between the two germline ends. CDR1 and CDR2 from the germline V gene are SGHRS and YFSETQ. CDR3 sequence (DNA): TGCGCCAGCAGCTTGGGACCAAACTATGGCTACACCTTC. Its translation is CASSLGPNYGYTF. Full variable domain (remainder filled in from reference TRBV5-1 and TRBJ1-2): KAGVTQTPRYLIKTRGQQVTLSCSPISGHRSVSWYQQTPGQGLQFLFEYFSETQRNKGNFPGRFSGRQFSNSRSEMNVSTLELGDSALYLCASSLGPNYGYTFGSGTRLTVV.

This clonotype was seen more than once but under ten times. V is TRBV27 and J is TRBJ1-3; D gene ambiguous. CDR1 and CDR2 (germline): MNHEY, SMNVEV (reference sequence). V lost 4 bases, J lost 0 bases, and 10 bases lay in between. This CDR3 spans 15 amino acids. Written as DNA, the CDR3 is TGTGCCAGCAGTTCGCAGGCTAGCTCTGGAAACACCATATATTTT. It codes for CASSSQASSGNTIYF.

This clonotype showed up just a few times. V is TRBV5-1 and J is TRBJ1-1, with TRBD1 matching over 7 bases. Losses at the gene ends were 2 bases for V and 10 bases for J; bases not matched to a gene: 8. Germline CDR1 is SGHRS and CDR2 is YFSETQ. This CDR3 has 13 amino acids. The chain's CDR3 is CASSFGTAGGAFF. The CDR3 bases are TGCGCCAGCAGCTTCGGGACAGCCGGCGGAGCTTTCTTT. The variable domain in full, completed from reference TRBV5-1 and TRBJ1-1, reads KAGVTQTPRYLIKTRGQQVTLSCSPISGHRSVSWYQQTPGQGLQFLFEYFSETQRNKGNFPGRFSGRQFSNSRSEMNVSTLELGDSALYLCASSFGTAGGAFFGQGTRLTVV.

Ten or more counts support this clonotype. CDR3 nucleotides: TGCGCCAGCAGCTTGGCGGGACAGGGGGCTGCTGAAGCTTTCTTT. As protein: CASSLAGQGAAEAFF. The chain links TRBV5-1 to TRBJ1-1, with 12 bases matching TRBD1. The CDR3 is 15 residues long. Germline V gives CDR1 SGHRS, CDR2 YFSETQ. The J segment lost 6 bases and the V segment lost 0 bases, leaving 3 bases of the junction unmatched.

Note on this clonotype: This may be a read error: a much more frequent sequence differs by one nucleotide. The genes are TRBV18 and TRBJ2-7; TRBD1 matches at 9 bases. Losses at the gene ends were 5 bases for V and 7 bases for J; bases not matched to a gene: 15. Germline V gives CDR1 KGHSH, CDR2 LQKENI. The CDR3 spans 16 residues. The CDR3 DNA reads as TGTGCCAGCTCATCCTACCCGGGACAGGGAAAACAAGAGCAGTACTTC. Protein sequence: CASSSYPGQGKQEQYF.

This clonotype has at least ten counts. The chain has TRBV28 and TRBJ1-1; D might be TRBD1 (6 bases). V lost 2 bases and J 5 bases, leaving 12 bases between the germline ends. The CDR3 has 14 residues. From germline, CDR1 is MDHEN and CDR2 SYDVKM. The CDR3 sequence is CASSLGGHGTEAFF. The CDR3 DNA reads TGTGCCAGCAGTTTAGGGGGGCATGGTACTGAAGCTTTCTTT.

Within the sample, this clonotype is medium-sized. The chain uses TRBV5-5 and TRBJ2-2, with TRBD2 matching 7 bases. This CDR3 region has 15 residues. V trimming: 5 bases; J trimming: 6 bases; junction bases outside the gene matches: 10. Germline V lookup: CDR1 SGHKS, CDR2 YYEKEE (reference sequence). CDR3 loop: CASRSAGGKAGELFF. The DNA for the CDR3 is TGTGCCAGCAGGTCTGCCGGGGGGAAGGCCGGGGAGCTGTTTTTT.

This clonotype was seen more than once but under ten times. The junction shows a germline mismatch at one end, possibly a read error. The chain employs TRBV29-1 and TRBJ1-6; 9 bases are a match to TRBD1. Germline V gene lookup returns CDR1 SQVTM and CDR2 ANQGSEA. This CDR3 spans 14 amino acids. CDR3 coding DNA: TGCAGCGTGAAAGGGACAGGGAGATATTCACCCCTCAACTTT. Its protein is CSVKGTGRYSPLNF.

This clonotype showed up many times. The chain carries TRBV5-1 and TRBJ2-7; possible D gene TRBD2, 5 bases. This CDR3 comprises 18 residues. Deletions cut 2 bases from V and 1 base from J, with 22 bases between. Germline loops: CDR1 SGHRS, CDR2 YFSETQ. CDR3 protein: CASSLEFSGGRLSYEQYF. CDR3 in DNA: TGCGCCAGCAGCTTAGAATTCTCTGGAGGAAGATTATCCTACGAGCAGTACTTC.

This clonotype was seen many times. The V gene is TRBV4-1, the J gene TRBJ2-7, with 10 bases identical to TRBD1. This CDR3 region has 15 residues. The J segment lost 4 bases and the V segment lost 3 bases, leaving 6 bases of the junction unmatched. From germline, CDR1 is MGHRA and CDR2 YSYEKL. In nucleotides, the CDR3 is TGCGCCAGCAGCCACAGGGGACAGGGGATATACGAGCAGTACTTC. Translation: CASSHRGQGIYEQYF.

This clonotype came up a few times. For the CDR3, the DNA is TGTGCCAGCAGCTTGTGGCCAGTGAAGAACACTGAAGCTTTCTTT. Its protein product is CASSLWPVKNTEAFF. J is TRBJ1-1 and V is TRBV5-5; no reliable D call. The CDR3 has 15 amino acids. Germline lookup yields CDR1 SGHKS and CDR2 YYEKEE (reference sequence). Between the trimmed V and J ends, which lost 1 base and 1 base, there was a span of 11 bases.

In its sample, this clonotype was seen many times. The rearrangement links TRBV10-3 to TRBJ1-1; 8 nucleotides align to TRBD1. Germline lookup yields CDR1 ENHRY and CDR2 SYGVKD. There are 15 residues in the CDR3. V gave up 3 bases and J gave up 6 bases; unmatched junction bases: 9. The CDR3 nucleotides are TGTGCCATCAGTGACCCACAGGGGGTAGAGTCTGAAGCTTTCTTT. Translated, it gives CAISDPQGVESEAFF.

At least ten counts were recorded for this clonotype. This chain uses TRBV10-3 with TRBJ2-3, with 14 bases aligning to TRBD2. CDR1 is ENHRY, CDR2 SYGVKD, per germline. V lost 6 bases and J lost 2; bases outside the gene matches: 4. CDR3 size: 16 residues. Here the CDR3 reads CAIRRTSGGITDTQYF. As DNA, the CDR3 is TGTGCCATCAGAAGGACTAGCGGGGGGATCACAGATACGCAGTATTTT.

This clonotype was observed at least ten times. This chain joins TRBV6-5 and TRBJ2-7, with a weak D call TRBD1 (5 bases). Germline assignment: CDR1 MNHEY and CDR2 SVGAGI. The CDR3 has 13 residues. The ends were cut back, 3 bases at V and 4 bases at J, with 10 bases in the middle. Here the CDR3 DNA reads TGTGCCAGCAGTTATCGGACAACATACGAGCAGTACTTC. It is translated as CASSYRTTYEQYF.

This clonotype was picked up many times. The chain is built from TRBV12-3 or TRBV12-4 and TRBJ1-6; D gene uncertain. V shed 5 bases and J shed 10 bases, with 12 bases lying between them. The CDR3 covers 13 residues. CDR3 sequence reads: CASSPRTFSPLHF. CDR3 coding DNA: TGTGCCAGCAGTCCACGAACCTTCTCACCCCTCCACTTT.

This clonotype was counted ten times or more. The chain is built from TRBV5-1 and TRBJ1-5, with D unclear. The CDR3 is made up of 13 amino acids. CDR1 and CDR2 from the germline V gene are SGHRS and YFSETQ. V was clipped by 3 bases and J by 5 bases, with 9 bases between them. CDR3 in amino acids: CASSWTYDQPQHF. DNA for the CDR3: TGCGCCAGCAGCTGGACTTACGATCAGCCCCAGCATTTT.